One and the same sample provided the 17 T cell receptor beta chains below, sequenced in a study of T cell responses to AZD1222 COVID-19 vaccine. This table comes from immunoSEQ multiplex PCR, and its TCRdb copy is limited to in-frame clones, with some not included. The profile shows 110,000 to 150,000 clones, about 88% of them singletons. This specimen consisted of peripheral blood, obtained 28 days after the second AZD1222 dose. The source of these receptors is an adult who received the AZD1222 COVID-19 vaccine.

The J gene is TRBJ1-5, the V gene TRBV30, with D perhaps TRBD1 (5 bases). The length of the CDR3 is 15 residues. Germline lookup yields CDR1 GTSNPN and CDR2 SVGIG (reference sequence). The V end was cut by 4 bases, the J end by 3 bases, with 16 bases between. The CDR3 loop reads CAWTPPPGVNQPQHF. The CDR3 DNA is TGTGCCTGGACGCCCCCTCCGGGGGTCAATCAGCCCCAGCATTTT.

The chain has TRBV29-1 and TRBJ1-2; 9 nucleotides match TRBD1. CDR3 size: 15 residues. The germline gives CDR1 SQVTM, CDR2 ANQGSEA. J lost 4 bases, V lost 0 bases, and 6 bases had no gene match. CDR3 nucleotide sequence: TGCAGCGTTGAAGATCTTGACAGGGGGGCCTATGGCTACACCTTC. Amino acid sequence: CSVEDLDRGAYGYTF.

The CDR3: CASSPLEREQFF. The CDR3 region has the DNA TGTGCCAGCAGTCCCCTGGAGCGTGAGCAGTTCTTC. The rearrangement joins TRBV7-9 to TRBJ2-1, with D unclear. This CDR3 is built from 12 residues. The germline V gene has CDR1 SEHNR and CDR2 FQNEAQ (reference sequence). The V end lost 6 bases, the J end lost 9 bases, and 12 bases lay between the germline ends.

The chain is built from TRBV28 and TRBJ2-7; D is uncertain. This CDR3 region has 14 residues. CDR1 and CDR2 from the germline V gene are MDHEN and SYDVKM. Trimming cost V 6 bases and J 2 bases, with 14 bases left between them. CDR3 DNA: TGTGCCAGCAGCCCCGACATCCCCCCCTACGAGCAGTACTTC. Encoded protein: CASSPDIPPYEQYF.

This rearrangement joins TRBV7-9 to TRBJ1-4, with no clear D. Trimming removed 5 bases at V and 7 bases at J, with 11 bases between. The CDR3 has 13 residues. Germline assignment: CDR1 SEHNR and CDR2 FQNEAQ (reference sequence). CDR3 coding DNA: TGTGCCAGCAGCGTGGGTTTTAGTGAAAAACTGTTTTTT. Protein product: CASSVGFSEKLFF.

V and J are TRBV28 and TRBJ1-1, with 10 bases matching TRBD1. The junction had 7 bases not matched to a gene; V was cut back by 5 bases and J by 4 bases. The germline V gene encodes CDR1 MDHEN and CDR2 SYDVKM. The CDR3 has 15 amino acids. CDR3 amino acids: CASSLPDRGGTEAFF. The DNA for the CDR3 is TGTGCCAGCAGTCTCCCGGACAGGGGGGGCACTGAAGCTTTCTTT.

The CDR3 loop reads CASSYGGTWEGYTF. CDR3 nucleotide sequence: TGTGCCAGCAGTTACGGGGGGACATGGGAAGGCTACACCTTC. V and J are TRBV6-6 and TRBJ1-2; D is perhaps TRBD1 (6 bases). The length of the CDR3 is 14 residues. Per the germline V gene, CDR1 is MNHNY and CDR2 is SVGAGI (reference sequence). Trimming removed 2 bases at V and 8 bases at J, with 15 bases between.

This sequence joins TRBV6-1 and TRBJ2-1; 8 bases match TRBD1. The V gene end was trimmed by 3 bases and the J gene end by 0 bases; junction bases not matched to a gene: 7. The CDR3 contains 17 residues. Germline CDR1 MNHNS, CDR2 SASEGT. The CDR3 is CASSDQGAPFSYNEQFF. The CDR3 DNA is TGTGCCAGCAGTGACCAGGGGGCCCCCTTCTCCTACAATGAGCAGTTCTTC.

This chain links TRBV30 with TRBJ1-4; D remains unclear. CDR3 length: 14 residues. CDR1 GTSNPN and CDR2 SVGIG come from the germline V gene (reference sequence). Between the trimmed V and J ends, which lost 2 bases and 4 bases, there was a span of 11 bases. As DNA, the CDR3 is TGTGCCTGGAGTATGGGCGGGGATAATGAAAAACTGTTTTTT. Translated, it gives CAWSMGGDNEKLFF.

The rearrangement links TRBV28 to TRBJ1-4; D possibly corresponds to TRBD1 (6 bases). From germline, CDR1 is MDHEN and CDR2 SYDVKM. CDR3 size: 15 residues. V dropped 2 bases and J dropped 4 bases, with 11 bases sitting between them. The CDR3 spells CASSLRGQLNEKLFF. As DNA, the CDR3 is TGTGCCAGCAGTTTACGAGGACAGCTTAATGAAAAACTGTTTTTT.

This clone is a singleton in its sample. Here the CDR3 DNA reads TGTGCCAGCAGTCTGTCGGCGACAGGGAGGACTGGAAACACCATATATTTT. The encoded protein is CASSLSATGRTGNTIYF. The chain employs TRBV28 and TRBJ1-3; TRBD1 aligns across 7 bases. Trimming cost V 5 bases and J 2 bases; bases outside gene matches: 12. CDR1 is MDHEN and CDR2 is SYDVKM in the germline V gene. This CDR3 has 17 amino acids. The full variable domain, completed using reference TRBV28 and TRBJ1-3, is DVKVTQSSRYLVKRTGEKVFLECVQDMDHENMFWYRQDPGLGLRLIYFSYDVKMKEKGDIPEGYSVSREKKERFSLILESASTNQTSMYLCASSLSATGRTGNTIYFGEGSWLTVV.

The chain joins TRBV25-1 to TRBJ1-5; possible D gene TRBD1, 5 bases. Trimming took off 1 base at V and 3 bases at J, with 10 bases between the two ends. Germline-derived CDR1 and CDR2 are MGHDK and SYGVNS. CDR3 length: 15 residues. The CDR3 loop reads CASSESGRDNQPQHF. CDR3 coding DNA: TGTGCCAGCAGTGAATCCGGCAGGGACAATCAGCCCCAGCATTTT.

This chain uses TRBV7-2 with TRBJ2-1, with 8 bases matching TRBD2. The CDR3 sequence is 15 residues long. Germline trimming cut 5 bases from V and 6 bases from J; bases unmatched to any gene: 9. The germline V gene encodes CDR1 SGHTA and CDR2 FQGNSA. Written as DNA, the CDR3 is TGTGCCAGCAGCACGGGACTAGTATCGGGCAATGAGCAGTTCTTC. This encodes CASSTGLVSGNEQFF.

This clone was observed once. The rearrangement links TRBV7-8 to TRBJ1-1; 7 nucleotides line up with TRBD1. The V segment lost 5 bases and the J segment 0 bases; nucleotides outside the gene matches: 6. Germline V gene lookup returns CDR1 SGHVS and CDR2 FQNEAQ. This CDR3 comprises 15 residues. CDR3 in DNA: TGTGCCAGCAGCACGAGGACAGGAATGAACACTGAAGCTTTCTTT. This gives the protein CASSTRTGMNTEAFF.

The chain has TRBV15 and TRBJ2-1, with no clear D. This CDR3 is 16 amino acids long. Germline lookup yields CDR1 LNHNV and CDR2 YYDKDF (reference sequence). The germline V and J ends were trimmed by 1 base and 0 bases, with 10 bases remaining between them. CDR3 in DNA: TGTGCCACCAGCAGAGCCCGCGCGAGCTCCTACAATGAGCAGTTCTTC. Its protein product is CATSRARASSYNEQFF.

The CDR3, as DNA: TGTGCCAGTAGTAGAGAGGGGATCTATAATTCACCCCTCCACTTT. It translates to CASSREGIYNSPLHF. The V call is TRBV19, the J call TRBJ1-6, with D tentatively TRBD1 (5 bases). Trimming stripped 4 bases from V and 3 bases from J, with 10 bases between. The germline gives CDR1 LNHDA, CDR2 SQIVND (reference sequence). There are 15 residues in the CDR3.

The chain employs TRBV30 and TRBJ2-2, with TRBD1 identical over 7 bases. The CDR3 length is 15 residues. Germline CDR1 GTSNPN, CDR2 SVGIG (reference sequence). J was trimmed by 6 bases and V by 3 bases; bases with no gene match: 10. This chain's CDR3 is CAWRDNRGLAGELFF. The CDR3 DNA follows: TGTGCCTGGAGGGATAACAGGGGTCTAGCCGGGGAGCTGTTTTTT.